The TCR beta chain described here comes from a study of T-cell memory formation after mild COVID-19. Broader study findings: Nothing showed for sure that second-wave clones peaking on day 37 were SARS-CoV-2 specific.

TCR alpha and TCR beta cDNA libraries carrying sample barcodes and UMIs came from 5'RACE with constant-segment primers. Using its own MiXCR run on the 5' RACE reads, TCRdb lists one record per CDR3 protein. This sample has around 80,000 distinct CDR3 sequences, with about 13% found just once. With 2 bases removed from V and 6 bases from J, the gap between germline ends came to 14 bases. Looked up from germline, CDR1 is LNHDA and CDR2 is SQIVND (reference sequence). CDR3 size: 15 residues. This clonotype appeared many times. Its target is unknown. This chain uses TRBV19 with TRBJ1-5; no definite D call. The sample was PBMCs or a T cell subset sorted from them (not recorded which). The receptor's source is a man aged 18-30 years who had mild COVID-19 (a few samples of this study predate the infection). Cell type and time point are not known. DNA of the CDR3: TGTGCCAGTAGTATAACCCCGAGCCCTACTCAGCCCCAGCATTTT. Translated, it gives CASSITPSPTQPQHF.